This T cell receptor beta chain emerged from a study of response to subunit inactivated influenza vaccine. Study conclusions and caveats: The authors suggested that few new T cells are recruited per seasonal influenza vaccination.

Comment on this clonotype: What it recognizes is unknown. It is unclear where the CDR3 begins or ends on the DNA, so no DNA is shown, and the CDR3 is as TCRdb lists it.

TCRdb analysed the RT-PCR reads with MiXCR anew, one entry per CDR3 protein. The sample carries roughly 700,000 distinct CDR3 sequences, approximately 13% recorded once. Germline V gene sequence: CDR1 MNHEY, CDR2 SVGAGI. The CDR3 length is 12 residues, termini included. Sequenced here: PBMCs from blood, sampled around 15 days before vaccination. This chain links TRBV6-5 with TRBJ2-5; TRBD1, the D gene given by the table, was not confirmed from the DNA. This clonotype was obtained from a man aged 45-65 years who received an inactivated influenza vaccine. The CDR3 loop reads CACSWGTGIEYF.